Presented here are 13 T cell receptor beta chains from one specimen sequenced in a study of sequential checkpoint blockade in melanoma. Stated treatment: randomized to nivolumab then ipilimumab (arm A) or the reverse (arm B). Data came from immunoSEQ multiplex PCR; TCRdb stores just in-frame clones and leaves some out. The sample comprises around 37,000 clones, 30% to 35% of which are singletons, and about 1.6% rests with the top ten. The source was tumor tissue (inferred from file names), collected from a patient given nivolumab and ipilimumab in sequence. The receptors were sampled from a human donor with melanoma.

The chain links TRBV11-3 to TRBJ2-5; D might be TRBD2 (5 bases). The germline V and J ends were trimmed by 3 bases and 5 bases, with 13 bases remaining between them. The CDR3 is 14 amino acids. Germline CDR1 SGHNT, CDR2 YENEEA. CDR3 DNA sequence: TGTGCCAGCAGCTTGTACGAAACGGGGGAGACCCAGTACTTC. Translating gives CASSLYETGETQYF. Looking up the rest from reference TRBV11-3 and TRBJ2-5 gives the full variable domain: EAGVVQSPRYKIIEKKQPVAFWCNPISGHNTLYWYLQNLGQGPELLIRYENEEAVDDSQLPKDRFSAERLKGVDSTLKIQPAELGDSAVYLCASSLYETGETQYFGPGTRLLVL.

This chain links TRBV5-1 with TRBJ2-5, with 8 bases identical to TRBD2. Germline V gene sequence: CDR1 SGHRS, CDR2 YFSETQ. V lost 6 bases to trimming and J lost 4 bases; unmatched junction nucleotides: 11. The length of the CDR3 is 15 residues. Written as DNA, the CDR3 is TGCGCCAGCACCAAAGCGGGAGTGAGTGGAGAGACCCAGTACTTC. Its translation: CASTKAGVSGETQYF.

There are a few counts of this clone. V is TRBV6-7 and J is TRBJ2-4, with D maybe TRBD2 (6 bases). TRBV6-7 is treated as an ORF (open reading frame) with a function not yet certain. The CDR3 contains 14 residues. V was clipped by 10 bases and J by 7 bases, with 20 bases between them. As DNA, the CDR3 is TGTGCCACTCTTCAACTTGGAGGGTTGAACATTCAGTACTTC. Its protein is CATLQLGGLNIQYF.

There are a few counts of this clone. This chain joins TRBV28 and TRBJ1-2; maybe TRBD1 (6 bases). Trimming cost V 2 bases and J 7 bases, with 11 bases left between them. The CDR3 consists of 13 residues. The germline CDR1 and CDR2 sequences are MDHEN and SYDVKM. The CDR3 bases are TGTGCCAGCAGTTTAGGGGGGGCGCTTGGCTACACCTTC. Translating gives CASSLGGALGYTF.

In this sample, this clone turned up a few times. The chain combines TRBV6-8 with TRBJ2-7; a weak D match, TRBD2 (6 bases). CDR3 length: 15 residues. CDR1 and CDR2 (germline): MNHGY, SAAAGT. V lost 0 bases and J 4 bases, leaving 13 bases between the germline ends. CDR3 bases: TGTGCCAGCAGTTACTCGGCGGGGCGGACGTACGAGCAGTACTTC. Its protein product is CASSYSAGRTYEQYF.

V gene TRBV9 combines with J gene TRBJ1-1; TRBD1 matches at 8 bases. Per germline, CDR1 SGDLS and CDR2 YYNGEE. After removal of 3 bases from V and 0 bases from J, the junction contained 4 bases not matched to a gene. The CDR3 is 15 residues long. The CDR3 here is CASSAGTGMNTEAFF. In DNA form, the CDR3 reads TGTGCCAGCAGCGCCGGGACAGGAATGAACACTGAAGCTTTCTTT.

The gene calls are TRBV6-8 and TRBJ2-7, with 7 nucleotides matching TRBD1. CDR3 length equals 14 residues. After removal of 10 bases from V and 3 bases from J, the junction contained 12 bases not matched to a gene. CDR1 and CDR2 from the germline V gene are MNHGY and SAAAGT. This chain's CDR3 is CAISEGQLLYEQYF. In DNA form, the CDR3 reads TGTGCCATCAGCGAGGGACAGCTACTCTACGAGCAGTACTTC.

This clone was found many times. The chain is built from TRBV11-3 and TRBJ1-2; no firm D call. Germline V lookup: CDR1 SGHNT, CDR2 YENEEA. The CDR3 is 14 residues long. V was cut by 1 base and J by 2 bases, with 8 bases left in between. The CDR3 nucleotides are TGTGCCAGCAGCTTAGGGGGTGGAAACTATGGCTACACCTTC. Protein product: CASSLGGGNYGYTF.

Here the CDR3 reads CASSLGAGTGGNTIYF. The CDR3 DNA sequence: TGCGCCAGCAGCCTGGGGGCCGGGACTGGTGGAAACACCATATATTTT. V usage is TRBV5-1 and J usage is TRBJ1-3; a possible D gene is TRBD1 (6 bases). V dropped 4 bases and J dropped 3 bases, with 17 bases sitting between them. The CDR3 has 16 residues. Germline lookup yields CDR1 SGHRS and CDR2 YFSETQ.

V gene TRBV9 combines with J gene TRBJ2-5; D is unclear. Per germline, CDR1 SGDLS and CDR2 YYNGEE. V shed 4 bases and J shed 5 bases, with 9 bases lying between them. This CDR3 has 12 residues. The CDR3: CASSRLDETQYF. CDR3 nucleotide sequence: TGTGCCAGCAGCCGGCTGGATGAGACCCAGTACTTC.

The chain employs TRBV5-1 and TRBJ2-2; D may match TRBD1 or TRBD2 (5 bases each). V lost 4 bases and J 2 bases, leaving 15 bases between the germline ends. CDR3 length: 16 amino acids. CDR1 is SGHRS, CDR2 YFSETQ, per germline. CDR3 sequence: CASSTNRDGNTGELFF. DNA for the CDR3: TGCGCCAGCAGCACTAACCGGGACGGAAACACCGGGGAGCTGTTTTTT.

This clone was picked up a small number of times. This chain connects TRBV28 to TRBJ1-2; the match to TRBD1 covers 7 bases. V lost 3 bases, J lost 4 bases, and 8 bases stayed unmatched. Per germline, CDR1 MDHEN and CDR2 SYDVKM. The CDR3 totals 15 residues. The DNA of the CDR3 is TGTGCCAGCAGTTTTGACAGGGAGGAGGGCTATGGCTACACCTTC. Translating it yields CASSFDREEGYGYTF.

This CDR3 reads CASSPSGANTQYF. CDR3 in DNA: TGTGCCAGCAGTCCAAGCGGGGCTAATACGCAGTATTTT. The chain joins TRBV28 to TRBJ2-3, with TRBD2 identical over 7 bases. Germline V gene sequence: CDR1 MDHEN, CDR2 SYDVKM. The CDR3 is 13 residues long. Unmatched junction bases numbered 6, after V lost 5 bases and J lost 7 bases.